Below, 16 T cell receptor beta chains from the same sample are listed, as sequenced in a study of shared clonotypes between healthy human individuals (dated by TCRdb to about 2020). Receptors were amplified or captured by the immunoSEQ multiplex PCR assay. Held by TCRdb, this immuneACCESS table contains in-frame sequences only and omits some clones. Under half of the omission traces to an unresolved V gene where checked; the cause of the rest is unknown. The sample contains around 1.5 million clones, 98% of them found a single time. The ten top clones hold about 0.4% of the sample. The sample comprised naive CD4+ T cells sorted from blood. The cell subset or site label here, explained by the study, means: CD45RA+ positively selected. These receptors all come from a man aged 25 to 40 in good health.

The rearrangement uses TRBV14 and TRBJ2-7; D may be TRBD1 (6 bases). V was trimmed by 6 bases and J by 5 bases, leaving 20 bases between them. This CDR3 comprises 15 residues. In germline, CDR1 is SGHDN, CDR2 FVKESK. The CDR3 DNA reads as TGTGCCAGCAGGAAAGGGGGAACAGGTCTTGACGAGCAGTACTTC. It yields the protein CASRKGGTGLDEQYF.

The J gene is TRBJ1-5, the V gene TRBV28; 7 bases align to TRBD1. V gave up 5 bases and J gave up 5 bases; unmatched junction bases: 6. This CDR3 is 14 amino acids long. Germline V gene data show CDR1 as MDHEN and CDR2 as SYDVKM. The CDR3 is CASSPGGNHQPQHF. For the CDR3, the DNA is TGTGCCAGCAGTCCAGGGGGGAATCATCAGCCCCAGCATTTT.

V usage is TRBV5-1 and J usage is TRBJ2-1; tentatively, D is TRBD1 or TRBD2 (5 bases each). CDR1 and CDR2 from the germline V gene are SGHRS and YFSETQ. This CDR3 region has 17 residues. Trimming cost V 2 bases and J 0 bases, with 15 bases left between them. The CDR3 DNA follows: TGCGCCAGCAGCTTCCCTAGGACGGGGCTCTCCTACAATGAGCAGTTCTTC. Its translation: CASSFPRTGLSYNEQFF.

In DNA, the CDR3 is TGTGCCAGCAGCGAAAGCGGGAACCCCTACAATGAGCAGTTCTTC. Protein product: CASSESGNPYNEQFF. The chain links TRBV7-2 to TRBJ2-1; 7 bases agree with TRBD2. Germline CDR1 and CDR2: SGHTA and FQGNSA. Trimming took 5 bases from V and 2 from J; bases not matched to a gene: 6. This CDR3 spans 15 amino acids.

The chain combines TRBV11-3 with TRBJ2-1; no firm D call. The germline V gene encodes CDR1 SGHNT and CDR2 YENEEA. This CDR3 comprises 14 residues. The V gene lost 3 bases and the J gene lost 0 bases, with 6 bases spanning the gap. This chain's CDR3 is CASSFANSYNEQFF. In nucleotides, the CDR3 is TGTGCCAGCAGCTTCGCCAACTCCTACAATGAGCAGTTCTTC.

This rearrangement joins TRBV5-1 to TRBJ1-1; D remains unclear. V lost 9 bases to trimming and J lost 0 bases, with 15 bases between them. Looked up from germline, CDR1 is SGHRS and CDR2 is YFSETQ. The CDR3 contains 14 residues. The CDR3 DNA reads TGCGCCACTACGACTGGGCAGGTGAACACTGAAGCTTTCTTT. Protein: CATTTGQVNTEAFF.

DNA for the CDR3: TGTGCCAGGGGACAGGGACCAGGGTCCCAGTACTTC. It codes for CARGQGPGSQYF. The V call is TRBV30, the J call TRBJ2-5; 9 positions agree with TRBD1. J lost 9 bases, V lost 8 bases, and 10 bases had no gene match. Germline loops: CDR1 GTSNPN, CDR2 SVGIG (reference sequence). The CDR3 is 12 residues long.

Note on this clone: The sample holds other DNA sequences that translate to the same CDR3. This chain connects TRBV20-1 to TRBJ2-1; D is undetermined. Between the trimmed V and J ends, which lost 6 bases and 8 bases, there was a span of 11 bases. This CDR3 contains 11 residues. Germline assignment: CDR1 DFQATT and CDR2 SNEGSKA (reference sequence). DNA of the CDR3: TGCAGTGCCGGTACTGGTGATGAGCAGTTCTTC. Translation: CSAGTGDEQFF.

Note on this clone: This sample includes further DNA sequences coding for the same CDR3. V and J are TRBV5-5 and TRBJ2-7; TRBD2 matches 7 bases. Germline V gives CDR1 SGHKS, CDR2 YYEKEE (reference sequence). With 4 bases clipped from V and 1 base from J, the junction kept 2 bases outside the gene matches. This CDR3 is built from 13 residues. CDR3 sequence reads: CASSPGGSYEQYF. The DNA for the CDR3 is TGTGCCAGCAGCCCGGGGGGATCCTACGAGCAGTACTTC.

The chain carries TRBV12-5 and TRBJ1-2; D remains unclear. V gave up 3 bases and J gave up 4 bases, with 12 bases separating them. This CDR3 has 14 amino acids. Germline V gene data show CDR1 as LGHNT and CDR2 as FRNRAP. The DNA of the CDR3 is TGTGCTAGTGGTTTTCAGGACCTGGGCTATGGCTACACCTTC. This encodes CASGFQDLGYGYTF.

J is TRBJ2-7 and V is TRBV28, with D possibly TRBD1 on 5 matching bases. This CDR3 is 13 amino acids long. CDR1 and CDR2 (germline): MDHEN, SYDVKM. The ends were cut back, 7 bases at V and 7 bases at J, with 17 bases in the middle. CDR3 loop: CASIGAAPREQYF. CDR3 DNA: TGTGCCAGCATAGGGGCCGCTCCCCGTGAGCAGTACTTC.

This chain uses TRBV18 with TRBJ2-1, with 8 bases that match TRBD2. The V and J ends lost 3 bases and 7 bases, in that order; junction bases with no gene match: 8. In germline, CDR1 is KGHSH, CDR2 LQKENI. This CDR3 contains 15 residues. The CDR3 DNA reads as TGTGCCAGCTCACCGGGAGCGGGAGCTCCTAATGAGCAGTTCTTC. It yields the protein CASSPGAGAPNEQFF. Combining the CDR3 with reference TRBV18 and TRBJ2-1 gives the whole variable domain NAGVMQNPRHLVRRRGQEARLRCSPMKGHSHVYWYRQLPEEGLKFMVYLQKENIIDESGMPKERFSAEFPKEGPSILRIQQVVRGDSAAYFCASSPGAGAPNEQFFGPGTRLTVL.

This chain connects TRBV14 to TRBJ1-1; the match to TRBD1 covers 7 bases. CDR1 is SGHDN and CDR2 is FVKESK in the germline V gene. The CDR3 contains 14 residues. V shed 4 bases and J 4 bases; nucleotides not matched to a gene: 6. This chain's CDR3 is CASSRQSGGTEAFF. Written as DNA, the CDR3 is TGTGCCAGCAGCCGACAGTCAGGGGGCACTGAAGCTTTCTTT.

The chain carries TRBV28 and TRBJ2-5; perhaps TRBD1 as D (6 bases). V lost 2 bases and J 3 bases, leaving 10 bases between the germline ends. The germline CDR1 and CDR2 sequences are MDHEN and SYDVKM. There are 14 residues in the CDR3. Here the CDR3 reads CASSLQGLKETQYF. The CDR3, as DNA: TGTGCCAGCAGTTTACAGGGGTTAAAAGAGACCCAGTACTTC.

The chain uses TRBV7-9 and TRBJ2-6, with 8 bases matching TRBD1. With V trimmed by 10 bases and J by 0 bases, 11 bases remained unmatched. The CDR3 is made up of 17 amino acids. Per the germline V gene, CDR1 is SEHNR and CDR2 is FQNEAQ (reference sequence). The CDR3 coding sequence is TGTGCCAACCAGGCAGGGGGCCCGAGCTCTGGGGCCAACGTCCTGACTTTC. Translating gives CANQAGGPSSGANVLTF. Full variable domain (missing parts from reference TRBV7-9 and TRBJ2-6): DTGVSQNPRHKITKRGQNVTFRCDPISEHNRLYWYRQTLGQGPEFLTYFQNEAQLEKSRLLSDRFSAERPKGSFSTLEIQRTEQGDSAMYLCANQAGGPSSGANVLTFGAGSRLTVL.

About this clone: The same CDR3 arises from other DNA sequences in this sample as well. The V call is TRBV9, the J call TRBJ2-6; D not resolved. Germline V gene lookup returns CDR1 SGDLS and CDR2 YYNGEE. CDR3 size: 15 residues. Trimming stripped 2 bases from V and 0 bases from J, with 6 bases between. CDR3 DNA sequence: TGTGCCAGCAGCGTCAGCAGCTCTGGGGCCAACGTCCTGACTTTC. The encoded protein is CASSVSSSGANVLTF.